These T cell receptor beta chains were read from a single sample in a study of blood T cell repertoires in COVID-19. Here immunoSEQ multiplex PCR was the method, and the copy in TCRdb shows in-frame clones only, minus some. The sample lists some 200,000 clones; more than 65% were seen once. Sequencing used peripheral blood. The receptors derive from a human donor with acute or convalescent COVID-19. The donor label of this sample is uncertain. Both conserved end residues are part of each CDR3. A D gene is named only where the DNA matches it firmly. Clone size is shown for a subset of rows, as once, few, many or a class of expanded clone.

V gene	clone size	J gene	CDR3 length	D gene	CDR3 protein	CDR3 DNA
TRBV11-2	NA	TRBJ2-7	15	TRBD1	CASSPRGLLSYEQYF	TGTGCCAGCAGCCCCAGGGGGCTCCTCTCCTACGAGCAGTACTTC
TRBV28	NA	TRBJ2-7	13	NA	CASSGQGYGEQYF	TGTGCCAGCAGTGGCCAGGGTTATGGCGAGCAGTACTTC
TRBV6-5	NA	TRBJ1-5	13	TRBD1	CATQGVSNQPQHF	TGTGCCACCCAGGGGGTTAGCAATCAGCCCCAGCATTTT
TRBV3-1/TRBV3-2	NA	TRBJ1-2	14	NA	CASSLNEITYGYTF	TGTGCCAGCAGCCTGAACGAGATTACCTATGGCTACACCTTC
TRBV27	NA	TRBJ2-7	16	NA	CASSSLHVTTAYEQYF	TGTGCCAGCAGCTCACTACACGTTACGACTGCCTACGAGCAGTACTTC
TRBV7-3	NA	TRBJ2-3	14	TRBD1	CASSSSGGANTQYF	TGTGCCAGCAGCTCTTCAGGGGGCGCGAATACGCAGTATTTT
TRBV2	NA	TRBJ1-2	15	TRBD1	CASSRPTGTNYGYTF	TGTGCCAGCAGTCGTCCGACAGGGACCAACTATGGCTACACCTTC
TRBV19	few	TRBJ2-3	15	TRBD2	CASSPPSGRTDTQYF	TGTGCCAGTAGCCCCCCTAGCGGGAGGACAGATACGCAGTATTTT
TRBV10-3	NA	TRBJ2-1	18	TRBD2	CAISRGLAGLSSYNEQFF	TGTGCCATCAGTCGCGGACTAGCGGGTTTAAGCTCCTACAATGAGCAGTTCTTC
TRBV19	NA	TRBJ1-2	15	NA	CASSIEGSLNYGYTF	TGTGCCAGTAGTATTGAGGGCTCCTTGAACTATGGCTACACCTTC
TRBV7-9	NA	TRBJ1-4	14	NA	CASSLRATNEKLFF	TGTGCCAGCAGCTTGCGGGCAACTAATGAAAAACTGTTTTTT
TRBV27	NA	TRBJ2-1	16	TRBD1	CASSHDRDRVNNEQFF	TGTGCCAGCAGCCATGACCGGGACAGGGTGAACAATGAGCAGTTCTTC
TRBV11-3	NA	TRBJ2-1	14	NA	CASSFGLEGGEQFF	TGTGCCAGCAGCTTCGGTCTAGAAGGGGGTGAGCAGTTCTTC
TRBV3-1/TRBV3-2	NA	TRBJ2-1	12	NA	CASSRTGNEQFF	TGTGCCAGCAGCCGAACGGGGAATGAGCAGTTCTTC
TRBV6-5	NA	TRBJ1-5	14	NA	CASRADMGNQPQHF	TGTGCCAGCAGGGCAGACATGGGCAATCAGCCCCAGCATTTT
TRBV27	NA	TRBJ1-2	14	TRBD1	CASRPKGGGYGYTF	TGTGCCAGCAGGCCTAAAGGGGGCGGATATGGCTACACCTTC
TRBV5-1	once	TRBJ1-3	15	NA	CASSLGQTSGNTIYF	TGCGCCAGCAGCCTCGGACAGACCTCTGGAAACACCATATATTTT
TRBV5-4	NA	TRBJ1-2	15	NA	CASRSAGGADYGYTF	TGTGCCAGCAGGTCCGCGGGGGGCGCTGACTATGGCTACACCTTC
TRBV5-1	NA	TRBJ2-1	17	TRBD2	CASRRTGTSGGNNEQFF	TGCGCCAGCAGACGTACCGGGACTAGCGGGGGTAACAATGAGCAGTTCTTC
TRBV28	NA	TRBJ1-6	15	NA	CASRQQGFRNSPLHF	TGTGCCAGCAGGCAGCAGGGATTTAGAAATTCACCCCTCCACTTT
TRBV4-1	NA	TRBJ2-6	15	NA	CASSTDSSGANVLTF	TGCGCCAGCAGCACAGACAGCTCTGGGGCCAACGTCCTGACTTTC
TRBV7-9	once	TRBJ1-3	13	NA	CASGQGKRNTIYF	TGTGCCTCGGGGCAGGGGAAGCGAAACACCATATATTTT
TRBV2	NA	TRBJ2-2	15	NA	CASSPVVPNTGELFF	TGTGCCAGCAGCCCGGTCGTCCCGAACACCGGGGAGCTGTTTTTT
TRBV9	NA	TRBJ2-3	15	TRBD2	CASSPGTSGTDTQYF	TGTGCCAGCAGCCCCGGGACTAGCGGCACAGATACGCAGTATTTT
TRBV9	NA	TRBJ2-2	13	NA	CASKTGGTGELFF	TGTGCCAGCAAGACCGGGGGCACCGGGGAGCTGTTTTTT
TRBV5-1	NA	TRBJ1-1	14	NA	CASSLGRVATEAFF	TGCGCCAGCAGCTTGGGCAGGGTGGCGACTGAAGCTTTCTTT
TRBV29-1	NA	TRBJ2-7	12	TRBD2	CSVIAGVYEQYF	TGCAGCGTGATAGCGGGAGTTTACGAGCAGTACTTC
TRBV7-2	NA	TRBJ1-6	15	NA	CASSPSGSYNSPLHF	TGTGCCAGCAGCCCGTCCGGCTCCTATAATTCACCCCTCCACTTT
TRBV15	NA	TRBJ1-6	14	TRBD1	CATSRGQLDSPLHF	TGTGCCACCAGCAGGGGACAGCTCGACTCACCCCTCCACTTT
TRBV3-1/TRBV3-2	NA	TRBJ2-7	15	NA	CASSLEITGFYEQYF	TGTGCCAGCAGCCTAGAAATAACAGGGTTCTACGAGCAGTACTTC
TRBV6-5	once	TRBJ2-5	14	TRBD2	CASRLAGAGETQYF	TGTGCCAGCAGATTAGCGGGAGCGGGTGAGACCCAGTACTTC
TRBV5-1	NA	TRBJ2-1	14	NA	CASSFGESYNEQFF	TGCGCCAGCAGCTTCGGTGAGTCCTACAATGAGCAGTTCTTC
TRBV7-2	NA	TRBJ2-3	17	TRBD2	CASSLVGLAGVADTQYF	TGTGCCAGCAGCTTAGTGGGACTAGCGGGAGTGGCAGATACGCAGTATTTT
TRBV7-2	NA	TRBJ2-3	12	TRBD1	CATGQAADTQYF	TGTGCCACCGGACAGGCCGCGGATACGCAGTATTTT
TRBV5-1	NA	TRBJ1-3	15	TRBD1	CASSEQGSSGNTIYF	TGCGCCAGCAGCGAACAGGGGAGCTCTGGAAACACCATATATTTT
TRBV9	NA	TRBJ1-5	15	TRBD1	CASSQSTGYGQPQHF	TGTGCCAGCAGCCAATCGACAGGGTATGGTCAGCCCCAGCATTTT
TRBV5-6	once	TRBJ2-7	13	TRBD1	CASNRQGVYEQYF	TGTGCCAGCAACAGACAGGGGGTTTACGAGCAGTACTTC
TRBV5-8	NA	TRBJ1-1	15	TRBD1	CASSLGFDRDTEAFF	TGTGCCAGCAGCTTGGGATTTGACAGGGACACTGAAGCTTTCTTT
TRBV28	once	TRBJ2-1	17	TRBD2	CASSSSAWGGSYNEQFF	TGTGCCAGCAGTTCTAGCGCATGGGGAGGGTCCTACAATGAGCAGTTCTTC
TRBV7-9	NA	TRBJ2-7	12	NA	CASGGAAYEQYF	TGTGCCAGCGGCGGGGCAGCCTACGAGCAGTACTTC
TRBV7-3	NA	TRBJ2-3	14	NA	CASSFGLSTDTQYF	TGTGCCAGCAGCTTCGGACTTAGCACAGATACGCAGTATTTT
TRBV6-5	NA	TRBJ1-1	14	TRBD1	CASSSRQGASEAFF	TGTGCCAGCAGTTCCCGACAGGGGGCAAGTGAAGCTTTCTTT
TRBV10-1	NA	TRBJ2-5	13	NA	CASSFDRRETQYF	TGCGCCAGCAGCTTTGACAGGAGGGAGACCCAGTACTTC
TRBV3-1/TRBV3-2	NA	TRBJ1-2	14	NA	CASSPTGYGYGYTF	TGTGCCAGCAGCCCTACAGGGTACGGCTATGGCTACACCTTC
TRBV2	once	TRBJ2-2	15	NA	CASSAGRGFGGELFF	TGTGCCAGCAGCGCCGGAAGGGGATTCGGCGGGGAGCTGTTTTTT
TRBV14	NA	TRBJ2-1	16	TRBD1	CASSQGRQGARNEQFF	TGTGCCAGCAGCCAAGGGCGACAGGGGGCGCGGAATGAGCAGTTCTTC
TRBV7-2	few	TRBJ2-1	14	NA	CASSFRQSGNEQFF	TGTGCCAGCAGCTTCAGACAAAGTGGAAATGAGCAGTTCTTC
TRBV7-6	NA	TRBJ2-1	15	TRBD2	CASSLVAGGHWEQFF	TGTGCCAGCAGCTTAGTAGCGGGGGGGCATTGGGAGCAGTTCTTC
TRBV7-9	NA	TRBJ2-1	13	NA	CASSLVSFGEQFF	TGTGCCAGCAGCTTAGTTAGCTTTGGTGAGCAGTTCTTC
TRBV30	few	TRBJ2-7	15	TRBD2	CAWSIAGSNPYEQYF	TGTGCCTGGAGTATAGCGGGTAGCAACCCCTACGAGCAGTACTTC
TRBV7-8	once	TRBJ2-7	14	NA	CASSPGVYGYEQYF	TGTGCCAGCAGTCCGGGGGTGTACGGCTACGAGCAGTACTTC
TRBV21-1	NA	TRBJ2-5	15	NA	CASSGRLATGETQYF	TGTGCCAGCAGCGGACGACTAGCGACGGGAGAGACCCAGTACTTC